This record concerns one T cell receptor beta chain sequence. Assay runs were performed at deep level. This table comes from immunoSEQ multiplex PCR, and its TCRdb copy is limited to in-frame clones, with some not included. The table shows about 2,100,000 clones, with 85% to 95% occurring only once. This entry comes from a study of shared clonotypes between healthy human individuals. Looking at the study overall: The study enrolled two women and three men aged 18 to 49. Per donor, three plates held CD4 naive cells, three held CD4 memory, two held CD8 naive and one held CD8 memory.

V shed 4 bases and J 7 bases; nucleotides not matched to a gene: 8. The CDR3 is 15 amino acids. The germline V gene encodes CDR1 MGHRA and CDR2 YSYEKL. Only CD45RO-negative cells positively selected for CCR7 counted as naive CD8 cells, so terminally differentiated effector memory CD45RA+ cells were excluded. Material: naive CD8+ T cells from PBMCs. The chain has TRBV4-1 and TRBJ2-1, with TRBD1 matching 9 bases. The sequence derives from a man between 18 and 29 years old in good health. Some clones in this sample may be carry-over from other donors' samples. The CDR3 DNA follows: TGCGCCAGCAGCCTCAGGGCACAGGGGGCGAATGAGCAGTTCTTC. Its protein product is CASSLRAQGANEQFF.